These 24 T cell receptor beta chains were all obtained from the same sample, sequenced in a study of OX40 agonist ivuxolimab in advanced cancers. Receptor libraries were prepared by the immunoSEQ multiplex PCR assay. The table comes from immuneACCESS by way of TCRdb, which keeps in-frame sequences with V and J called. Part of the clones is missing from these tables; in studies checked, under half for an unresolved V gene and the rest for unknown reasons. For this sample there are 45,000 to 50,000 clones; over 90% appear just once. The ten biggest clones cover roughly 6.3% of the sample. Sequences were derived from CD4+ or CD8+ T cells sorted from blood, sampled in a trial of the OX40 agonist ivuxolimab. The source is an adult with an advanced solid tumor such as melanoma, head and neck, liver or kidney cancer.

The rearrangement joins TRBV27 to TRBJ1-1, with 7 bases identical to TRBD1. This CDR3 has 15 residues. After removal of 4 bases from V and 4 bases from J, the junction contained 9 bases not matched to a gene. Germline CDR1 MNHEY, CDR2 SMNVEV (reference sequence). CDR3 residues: CASSSRQGSSTEAFF. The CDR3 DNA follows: TGTGCCAGCAGTTCCCGACAGGGTTCGAGCACTGAAGCTTTCTTT.

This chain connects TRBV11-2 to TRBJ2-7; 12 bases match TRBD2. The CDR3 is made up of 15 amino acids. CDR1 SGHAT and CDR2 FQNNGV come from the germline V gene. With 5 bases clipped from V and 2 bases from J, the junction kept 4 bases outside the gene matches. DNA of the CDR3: TGTGCCAGCAGCCTGCGACTAGCGGGGGCCTACGAGCAGTACTTC. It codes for CASSLRLAGAYEQYF.

This CDR3 is CASSLPDFTEAFF. The CDR3 region has the DNA TGTGCCAGCAGCTTACCAGATTTCACTGAAGCTTTCTTT. This chain connects TRBV7-9 to TRBJ1-1, with D unresolved. Trimming removed 2 bases from V and 4 bases from J, with 8 bases in between. The CDR3 contains 13 residues. The germline V gene encodes CDR1 SEHNR and CDR2 FQNEAQ (reference sequence).

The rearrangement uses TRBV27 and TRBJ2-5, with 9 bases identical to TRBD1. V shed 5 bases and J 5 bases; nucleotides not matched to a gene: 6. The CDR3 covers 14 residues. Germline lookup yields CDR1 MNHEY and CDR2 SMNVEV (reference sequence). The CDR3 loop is CASSPTGGRETQYF. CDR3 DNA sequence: TGTGCCAGCAGTCCTACAGGGGGCCGGGAGACCCAGTACTTC.

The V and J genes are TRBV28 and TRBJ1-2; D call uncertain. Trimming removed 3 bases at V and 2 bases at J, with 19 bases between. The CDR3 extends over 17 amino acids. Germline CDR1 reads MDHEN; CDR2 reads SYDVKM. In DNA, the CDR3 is TGTGCCAGCAGTTTTTCCCCAACGGCAGGAGGAAACTATGGCTACACCTTC. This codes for CASSFSPTAGGNYGYTF.

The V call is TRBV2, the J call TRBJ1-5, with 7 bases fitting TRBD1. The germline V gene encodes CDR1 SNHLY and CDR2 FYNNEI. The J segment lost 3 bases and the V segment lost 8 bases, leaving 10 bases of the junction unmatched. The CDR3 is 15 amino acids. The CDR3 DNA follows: TGTGCCAGCCAGGAGAGGGGGCCATACAATCAGCCCCAGCATTTT. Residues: CASQERGPYNQPQHF.

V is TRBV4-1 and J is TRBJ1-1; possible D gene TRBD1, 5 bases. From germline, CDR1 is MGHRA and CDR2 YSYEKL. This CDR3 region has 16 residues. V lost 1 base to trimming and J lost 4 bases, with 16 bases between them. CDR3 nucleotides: TGCGCCAGCAGCCAAGGTCCCCAAAGGGGCGGCACTGAAGCTTTCTTT. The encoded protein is CASSQGPQRGGTEAFF.

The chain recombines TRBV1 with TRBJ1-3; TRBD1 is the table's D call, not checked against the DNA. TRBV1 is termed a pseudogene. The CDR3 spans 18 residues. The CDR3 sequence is CTTEVKRDSVFSGNTIYF. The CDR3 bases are TGCACCACGGAAGTAAAACGGGACAGTGTCTTCTCTGGAAACACCATATATTTT.

The CDR3 sequence: CASTSAGGATNEKLFF. The CDR3 region has the DNA TGTGCCAGCACCTCGGCAGGGGGCGCAACTAATGAAAAACTGTTTTTT. V and J are TRBV11-2 and TRBJ1-4; 8 positions match TRBD1. The CDR3 runs 16 residues. Germline lookup yields CDR1 SGHAT and CDR2 FQNNGV. V lost 7 bases and J lost 0; bases outside the gene matches: 7.

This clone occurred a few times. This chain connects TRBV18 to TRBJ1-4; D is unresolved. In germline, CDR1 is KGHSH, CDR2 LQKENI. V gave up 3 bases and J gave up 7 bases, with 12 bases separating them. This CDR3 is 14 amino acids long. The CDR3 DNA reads TGTGCCAGCTCACCTGAGGGTCTGGCTGAAAAACTGTTTTTT. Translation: CASSPEGLAEKLFF.

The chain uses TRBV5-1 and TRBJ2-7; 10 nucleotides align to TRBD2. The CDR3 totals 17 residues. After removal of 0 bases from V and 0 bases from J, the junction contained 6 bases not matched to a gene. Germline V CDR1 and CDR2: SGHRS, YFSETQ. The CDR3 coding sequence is TGCGCCAGCAGCTTGGGTAGCGGGGGGATCATCTCCTACGAGCAGTACTTC. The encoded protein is CASSLGSGGIISYEQYF.

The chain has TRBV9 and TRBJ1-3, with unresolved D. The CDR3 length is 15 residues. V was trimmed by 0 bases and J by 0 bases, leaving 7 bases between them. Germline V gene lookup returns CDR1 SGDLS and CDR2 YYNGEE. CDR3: CASSVEAGSGNTIYF. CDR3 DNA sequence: TGTGCCAGCAGCGTAGAGGCAGGCTCTGGAAACACCATATATTTT.

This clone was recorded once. As DNA, the CDR3 is TGCGCCAGCAGCTACGAAAACACCATATATTTT. Translating gives CASSYENTIYF. The V and J genes are TRBV10-1 and TRBJ1-3; no firm D call. Germline lookup yields CDR1 WNHNN and CDR2 SYGVQD (reference sequence). V dropped 6 bases and J dropped 6 bases, with 6 bases sitting between them. The CDR3 has 11 residues.

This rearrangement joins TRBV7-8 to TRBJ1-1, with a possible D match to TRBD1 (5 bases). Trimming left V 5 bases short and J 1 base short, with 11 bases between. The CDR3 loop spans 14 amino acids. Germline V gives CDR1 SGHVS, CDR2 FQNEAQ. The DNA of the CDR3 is TGTGCCAGCAGCCGGGGACTGCCGAACACTGAAGCTTTCTTT. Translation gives CASSRGLPNTEAFF.

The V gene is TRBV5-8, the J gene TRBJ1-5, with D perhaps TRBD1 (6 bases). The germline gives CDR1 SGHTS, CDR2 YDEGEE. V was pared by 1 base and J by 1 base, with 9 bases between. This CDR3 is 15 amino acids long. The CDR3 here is CASSLTGKSNQPQHF. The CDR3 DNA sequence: TGTGCCAGCAGCTTGACAGGGAAGAGCAATCAGCCCCAGCATTTT.

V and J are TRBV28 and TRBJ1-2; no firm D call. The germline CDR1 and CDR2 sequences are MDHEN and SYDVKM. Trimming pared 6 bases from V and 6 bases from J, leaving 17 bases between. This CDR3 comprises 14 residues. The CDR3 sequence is CASSHSQEDDGYTF. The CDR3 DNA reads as TGTGCCAGCAGCCACTCCCAGGAAGACGATGGCTACACCTTC.

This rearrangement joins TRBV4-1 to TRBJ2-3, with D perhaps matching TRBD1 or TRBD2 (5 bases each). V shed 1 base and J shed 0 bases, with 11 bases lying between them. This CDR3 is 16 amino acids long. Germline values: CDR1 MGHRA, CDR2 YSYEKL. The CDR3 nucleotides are TGCGCCAGCAGCCAAGGAGGGACCTCTAGCACAGATACGCAGTATTTT. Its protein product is CASSQGGTSSTDTQYF.

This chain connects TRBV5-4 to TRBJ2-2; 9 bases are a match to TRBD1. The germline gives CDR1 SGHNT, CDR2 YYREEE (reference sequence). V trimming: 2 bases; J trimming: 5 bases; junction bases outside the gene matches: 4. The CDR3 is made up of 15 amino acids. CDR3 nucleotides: TGTGCCAGCAGCTTCGGGACAGGGAAGACCGGGGAGCTGTTTTTT. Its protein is CASSFGTGKTGELFF.

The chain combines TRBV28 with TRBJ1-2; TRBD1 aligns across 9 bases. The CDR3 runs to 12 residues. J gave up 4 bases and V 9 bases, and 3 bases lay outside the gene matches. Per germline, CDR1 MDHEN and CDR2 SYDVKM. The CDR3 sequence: CASTGQGYGYTF. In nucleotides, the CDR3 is TGTGCCAGTACGGGACAGGGCTATGGCTACACCTTC.

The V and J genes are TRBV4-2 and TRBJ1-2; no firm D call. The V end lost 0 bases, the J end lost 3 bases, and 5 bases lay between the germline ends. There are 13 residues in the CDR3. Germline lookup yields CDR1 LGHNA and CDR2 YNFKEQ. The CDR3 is CASSQDGYYGYTF. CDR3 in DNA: TGTGCCAGCAGCCAAGACGGTTACTATGGCTACACCTTC.

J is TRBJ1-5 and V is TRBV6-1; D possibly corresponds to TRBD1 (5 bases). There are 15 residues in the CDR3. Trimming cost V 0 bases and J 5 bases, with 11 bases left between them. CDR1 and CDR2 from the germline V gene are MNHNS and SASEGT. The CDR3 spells CASSEAGAGHQPQHF. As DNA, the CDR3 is TGTGCCAGCAGTGAAGCCGGCGCAGGGCATCAGCCCCAGCATTTT.

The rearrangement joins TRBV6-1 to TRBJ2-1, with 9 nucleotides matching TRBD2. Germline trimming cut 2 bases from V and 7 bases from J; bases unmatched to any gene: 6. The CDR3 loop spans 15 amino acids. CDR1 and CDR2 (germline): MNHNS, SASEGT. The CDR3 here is CASSESGGHVNEQFF. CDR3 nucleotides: TGTGCCAGCAGTGAAAGCGGGGGGCACGTGAATGAGCAGTTCTTC.

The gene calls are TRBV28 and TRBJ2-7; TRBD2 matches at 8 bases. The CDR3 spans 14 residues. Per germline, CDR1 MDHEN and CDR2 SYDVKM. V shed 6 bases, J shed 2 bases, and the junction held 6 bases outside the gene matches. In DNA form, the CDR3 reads TGTGCCAGCAGGCAAGCGGGGGAGACCTACGAGCAGTACGTC. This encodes CASRQAGETYEQYV.

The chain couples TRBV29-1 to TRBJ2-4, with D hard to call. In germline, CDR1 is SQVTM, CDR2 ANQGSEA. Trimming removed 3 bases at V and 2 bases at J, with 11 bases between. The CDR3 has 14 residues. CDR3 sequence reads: CSVEGGVTKNIQYF. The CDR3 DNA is TGCAGCGTTGAGGGTGGGGTAACCAAAAACATTCAGTACTTC.